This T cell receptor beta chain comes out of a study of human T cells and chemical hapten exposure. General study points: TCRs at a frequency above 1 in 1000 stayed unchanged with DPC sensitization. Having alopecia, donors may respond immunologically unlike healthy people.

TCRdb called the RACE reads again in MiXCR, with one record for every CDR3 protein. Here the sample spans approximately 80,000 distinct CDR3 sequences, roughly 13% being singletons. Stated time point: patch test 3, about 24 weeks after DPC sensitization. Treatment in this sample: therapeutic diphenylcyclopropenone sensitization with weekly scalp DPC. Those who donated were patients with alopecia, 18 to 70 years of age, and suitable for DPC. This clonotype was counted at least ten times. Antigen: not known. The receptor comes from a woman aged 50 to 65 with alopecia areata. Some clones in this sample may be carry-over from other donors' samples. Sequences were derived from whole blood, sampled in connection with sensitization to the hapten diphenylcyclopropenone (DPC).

The CDR3 loop reads CASRVADTQYF. The CDR3 nucleotides are TGTGCCAGCCGGGTGGCAGATACGCAGTATTTT. The chain is built from TRBV7-8 and TRBJ2-3, with D uncertain. Trimming removed 8 bases at V and 4 bases at J, with 7 bases between. Germline assignment: CDR1 SGHVS and CDR2 FQNEAQ. The CDR3 spans 11 residues.